A single T cell receptor (beta chain) is shown here with its context. Its matching antigen is unknown. The sample is drawn from a study of Ad26.COV2.S vaccination and SARS-CoV-2 variants. Study in general: Recipients of Ad26.COV2.S got it intramuscularly, once or twice 56 days apart. Study-wide results and limits: Vaccine recipients and placebo recipients showed similar non-spike TCR breadth. Analyses that measured TCR breadth and depth may have underestimated total T cell responses.

Repertoires were generated with immunoSEQ multiplex PCR, while TCRdb's copy carries only in-frame clones and drops some. The table shows hundreds of thousands of clones, with 83% occurring only once. J lost 7 bases, V lost 4 bases, and 2 bases had no gene match. This CDR3 has 14 residues. The V gene's germline CDR1 is KGHSH and CDR2 LQKENI. Treatment of the sample: roughly 18 received Ad26.COV2.S at low or high dose, single or two shots; a few received placebo; per-sample allocation not given. Each sample was drawn 63 days after the first injection (of vaccine or placebo). The gene calls are TRBV18 and TRBJ1-6; 9 bases are a match to TRBD1. This sequence was found in a person between 18 and 59 years old who received the Ad26.COV2.S COVID-19 vaccine or a placebo. Specimen: peripheral blood, collected in a trial of Ad26.COV2.S vaccine versus placebo. In nucleotides, the CDR3 is TGTGCCAGCTCACGGGACAGGGAAAATTCACCCCTCCACTTT. Protein product: CASSRDRENSPLHF.